The rows below give T cell receptor beta chains drawn from one sample of a study of memory CD4+ T cells and cytomegalovirus serostatus. Only in-frame clones appear in the TCRdb table, and some are missing; sequencing was by immunoSEQ multiplex PCR. The data show approximately 46,000 clones, with 60% to 80% seen just once and 0.61% held by the top ten. The sample taken for sequencing was memory CD4+ T cells from blood. Every receptor here comes from an adult in good health and CMV-seronegative. Each CDR3 is given with its conserved first and last residue. D genes are given only for firm matches. Rows give clone size only sometimes, using once, few, many, or a class for an expanded clone.

size,J,D,V,CDR3,DNA
.,TRBJ1-2,TRBD1,TRBV10-3,CAISDGQGDGYTF,TGTGCCATCAGTGACGGACAGGGGGATGGCTACACCTTC
.,TRBJ1-2,TRBD1,TRBV23-1,CASSQRPTGTALKDGYTF,TGCGCCAGCAGTCAAAGACCGACCGGGACAGCTCTTAAGGATGGCTACACCTTC
few,TRBJ1-4,.,TRBV19,CASSGYRNPTNEKLFF,TGTGCCAGTAGTGGATACAGGAATCCAACTAATGAAAAACTGTTTTTT
once,TRBJ1-2,.,TRBV7-3,CASSRTPGQPYGYTF,TGTGCCAGCAGCCGAACGCCCGGTCAGCCCTATGGCTACACCTTC
medium-sized,TRBJ1-6,TRBD1,TRBV7-3,CASTQDRASPLHF,TGTGCCAGCACCCAGGACAGGGCTTCACCCCTCCACTTT
.,TRBJ1-2,.,TRBV19,CASSIAQGDYGYTF,TGTGCCAGTAGTATAGCACAGGGTGACTATGGCTACACCTTC
.,TRBJ2-3,TRBD1,TRBV7-8,CASSLGDRASTDTQYF,TGTGCCAGCAGCTTAGGTGACAGGGCAAGCACAGATACGCAGTATTTT
.,TRBJ1-4,.,TRBV5-4,CASSLGRTTNEKLFF,TGTGCCAGCAGCTTGGGCCGGACGACTAATGAAAAACTGTTTTTT
.,TRBJ2-4,TRBD1,TRBV6-5,CASTEPGQGNIQYF,TGTGCCAGCACCGAGCCGGGACAGGGAAACATTCAGTACTTC
.,TRBJ2-7,TRBD2,TRBV6-5,CATKAGGPREQYF,TGTGCCACCAAAGCGGGGGGGCCTAGAGAGCAGTACTTC
.,TRBJ1-1,.,TRBV9,CASSGIREDTEAFF,TGTGCCAGCAGCGGGATTAGGGAGGACACTGAAGCTTTCTTT
few,TRBJ1-4,.,TRBV7-6,CASSLAPATNEKLFF,TGTGCCAGCAGCTTAGCGCCCGCAACTAATGAAAAACTGTTTTTT
medium-sized,TRBJ1-1,.,TRBV12-5,CASGRDGNTEAFF,TGTGCTAGTGGTAGGGACGGGAACACTGAAGCTTTCTTT
.,TRBJ2-7,TRBD1,TRBV7-2,CASSYTVPTGGEQYF,TGTGCCAGCAGCTATACCGTTCCGACAGGGGGCGAGCAGTACTTC
few,TRBJ1-5,.,TRBV2,CASSFWSPYSNQPQHF,TGTGCCAGCAGTTTCTGGTCGCCATATAGCAATCAGCCCCAGCATTTT
.,TRBJ2-7,TRBD1,TRBV7-8,CASSLAGQGGLYEQYF,TGTGCCAGCAGCTTAGCCGGACAGGGCGGATTATACGAGCAGTACTTC
.,TRBJ1-2,.,TRBV6-4,CASSEVPGSYGYTF,TGTGCCAGCAGTGAAGTCCCAGGTAGCTATGGCTACACCTTC
.,TRBJ2-1,.,TRBV25-1,CASSERTVLNVSYNEQFF,TGTGCCAGCAGTGAACGTACAGTTCTTAATGTATCCTACAATGAGCAGTTCTTC
.,TRBJ1-2,.,TRBV27,CASGTYRAANYGYTF,TGTGCCAGCGGCACCTACAGGGCCGCTAACTATGGCTACACCTTC
few,TRBJ1-3,TRBD1,TRBV5-1,CASSLVGQHHSGNTIYF,TGCGCCAGCAGCTTGGTGGGACAGCATCACTCTGGAAACACCATATATTTT
.,TRBJ2-1,.,TRBV7-3,CASSPRPLNSYNEQFF,TGTGCCAGCAGCCCCCGCCCGTTAAACTCCTACAATGAGCAGTTCTTC
.,TRBJ1-1,TRBD1,TRBV18,CASSTGQGEAFF,TGTGCCAGCTCAACGGGACAGGGAGAAGCTTTCTTT
.,TRBJ2-5,TRBD2,TRBV4-3,CASSQEIPGGGETQYF,TGCGCCAGCAGCCAAGAAATTCCGGGGGGTGGTGAGACCCAGTACTTC
once,TRBJ1-2,.,TRBV30,CAWSVPPHGYTF,TGTGCCTGGAGTGTACCTCCTCATGGCTACACCTTC
.,TRBJ1-1,.,TRBV5-1,CASSLTLPPGAANTEAFF,TGCGCCAGCAGCTTGACGCTTCCACCGGGGGCTGCTAACACTGAAGCTTTCTTT
.,TRBJ1-5,.,TRBV5-6,CASSLRASNQPQHF,TGTGCCAGCAGCTTGCGGGCCAGCAATCAGCCCCAGCATTTT
.,TRBJ2-3,.,TRBV7-5,CARSWAHLTGMRSTDTQYF,TGTGCCAGAAGCTGGGCCCACTTAACAGGGATGAGGAGCACAGATACGCAGTATTTT
few,TRBJ2-7,.,TRBV5-1,CASNRGAGETYEQYF,TGCGCCAGCAATCGGGGGGCAGGCGAAACCTACGAGCAGTACTTC
.,TRBJ2-2,TRBD2,TRBV11-2,CASSPRLAGVRGELFF,TGTGCCAGCAGCCCAAGACTAGCGGGGGTGCGCGGGGAGCTGTTTTTT
.,TRBJ1-2,.,TRBV7-2,CASSETTYGYTF,TGTGCCAGCAGCGAAACGACATATGGCTACACCTTC
.,TRBJ2-1,TRBD2,TRBV19,CASSIVPGGRTSYNEQFF,TGTGCCAGTAGTATAGTTCCGGGGGGTAGGACCTCCTACAATGAGCAGTTCTTC
.,TRBJ2-3,.,TRBV7-7,CASSRSGDSTDTQYF,TGTGCTAGCAGTCGATCGGGGGATAGCACAGATACGCAGTATTTT
.,TRBJ2-5,.,TRBV5-4,CASSLDGREETQYF,TGTGCCAGCAGCTTGGACGGTCGCGAAGAGACCCAGTACTTC
few,TRBJ2-5,.,TRBV2,CASSLRLQETQYF,TGTGCCAGCTCGTTGCGGCTCCAAGAGACCCAGTACTTC
.,TRBJ1-2,.,TRBV6-5,CASSYSGTASNYGYTF,TGTGCCAGCAGTTACTCGGGGACGGCTTCTAACTATGGCTACACCTTC
.,TRBJ1-5,TRBD1,TRBV7-2,CASSHGTGLQPQHF,TGTGCCAGCAGCCATGGGACAGGGCTCCAGCCCCAGCATTTT
.,TRBJ2-1,TRBD2,TRBV2,CASSEGLAGGSYNEQFF,TGTGCCAGCAGTGAAGGGCTAGCGGGGGGCTCCTACAATGAGCAGTTCTTC